Presented here are 12 T cell receptor beta chains from one specimen sequenced in a study of blood T cell repertoires in COVID-19. Profiling relied on immunoSEQ multiplex PCR, and the TCRdb table lists in-frame clones only, not all of them. The profile shows fewer than 60,000 clones, more than 75% of them singletons. The specimen sequenced was peripheral blood. The receptors derive from a human donor in a cohort sampled during active COVID-19.

This clone was observed a single time. This chain connects TRBV5-8 to TRBJ1-5; possible D gene TRBD1, 6 bases. The CDR3 has 14 residues. Germline V gene sequence: CDR1 SGHTS, CDR2 YDEGEE. V lost 2 bases to trimming and J lost 5 bases, with 11 bases between them. The CDR3 bases are TGTGCCAGCAGCTTCGGCAGGGGCTATCAGCCCCAGCATTTT. It encodes CASSFGRGYQPQHF.

This clone was detected only once. This rearrangement joins TRBV28 to TRBJ1-4; tentative D call: TRBD1 (6 bases). Germline V gene sequence: CDR1 MDHEN, CDR2 SYDVKM. V dropped 4 bases and J dropped 0 bases, with 12 bases sitting between them. CDR3 length: 16 amino acids. CDR3 nucleotide sequence: TGTGCCAGCAGTTGGGGAGGGGGTGCAACTAATGAAAAACTGTTTTTT. Amino acids: CASSWGGGATNEKLFF.

This chain links TRBV5-6 with TRBJ1-1; D ambiguous. The germline V gene encodes CDR1 SGHDT and CDR2 YYEEEE. The CDR3 sequence is 14 residues long. Trimming took off 1 base at V and 4 bases at J, with 11 bases between the two ends. CDR3 region: CASSLREGGTEAFF. The CDR3 region has the DNA TGTGCCAGCAGCTTGAGGGAGGGCGGCACTGAAGCTTTCTTT. The full variable domain, completed using reference TRBV5-6 and TRBJ1-1, is DAGVTQSPTHLIKTRGQQVTLRCSPKSGHDTVSWYQQALGQGPQFIFQYYEEEERQRGNFPDRFSGHQFPNYSSELNVNALLLGDSALYLCASSLREGGTEAFFGQGTRLTVV.

CDR3 DNA: TGTGCCAGCAGTTCTAGACTAGCCGATCACACAGATACGCAGTATTTT. It specifies CASSSRLADHTDTQYF. The chain links TRBV28 to TRBJ2-3; the match to TRBD2 covers 7 bases. There are 16 residues in the CDR3. Germline CDR1 MDHEN, CDR2 SYDVKM. V shed 4 bases, J shed 2 bases, and the junction held 9 bases outside the gene matches.

The V call is TRBV5-1, the J call TRBJ1-4; D unclear. The CDR3 sequence is 15 residues long. CDR1 and CDR2 from the germline V gene are SGHRS and YFSETQ. The V end lost 4 bases, the J end lost 2 bases, and 12 bases lay between the germline ends. For the CDR3, the DNA is TGCGCCAGCAGCCCCTTGGGCAGGACTAATGAAAAACTGTTTTTT. It specifies CASSPLGRTNEKLFF.

The rearrangement uses TRBV11-2 and TRBJ1-1; D is undetermined. CDR1 and CDR2 (germline): SGHAT, FQNNGV. The CDR3 is 14 amino acids. Trimming removed 3 bases from V and 2 bases from J, with 10 bases in between. The CDR3 DNA is TGTGCCAGCAGCTTGTTTCGGGGAAACACTGAAGCTTTCTTT. Translation: CASSLFRGNTEAFF.

The V call is TRBV28, the J call TRBJ2-5, with 11 bases matching TRBD2. The CDR3 is 17 amino acids. V lost 5 bases to trimming and J lost 3 bases; unmatched junction nucleotides: 11. Germline values: CDR1 MDHEN, CDR2 SYDVKM. The CDR3 nucleotides read TGTGCCAGCAGTCCCGCGTTAGCGGGAGGGCGGGAAGAGACCCAGTACTTC. Translated: CASSPALAGGREETQYF.

This chain connects TRBV27 to TRBJ1-2; D gene ambiguous. Germline V gives CDR1 MNHEY, CDR2 SMNVEV (reference sequence). There are 13 residues in the CDR3. Trimming cost V 4 bases and J 2 bases, with 8 bases left between them. The CDR3 bases are TGTGCCAGCAGTTCTACTAGGAACTATGGCTACACCTTC. This sequence encodes CASSSTRNYGYTF.

V and J are TRBV24-1 and TRBJ2-1, with a possible D match to TRBD1 (6 bases). This CDR3 comprises 16 residues. Trimming took off 4 bases at V and 0 bases at J, with 12 bases between the two ends. Germline V gene data show CDR1 as KGHDR and CDR2 as SFDVKD. The CDR3 region has the DNA TGTGCCACCAGTGACTTTACAGGGAGCTCCTACAATGAGCAGTTCTTC. Its protein is CATSDFTGSSYNEQFF.

V usage is TRBV7-8 and J usage is TRBJ1-4; D uncertain. V was clipped by 5 bases and J by 2 bases, with 15 bases between them. This CDR3 contains 16 residues. The germline V gene encodes CDR1 SGHVS and CDR2 FQNEAQ. The CDR3 loop reads CASSQPMGGTNEKLFF. In DNA, the CDR3 is TGTGCCAGCAGCCAACCGATGGGAGGGACTAATGAAAAACTGTTTTTT.

The chain combines TRBV19 with TRBJ1-5; D might be TRBD1 (6 bases). Trimming removed 3 bases from V and 3 bases from J, with 12 bases in between. Per the germline V gene, CDR1 is LNHDA and CDR2 is SQIVND (reference sequence). The CDR3 is made up of 15 amino acids. The CDR3: CASSIDRTTNQPQHF. CDR3 nucleotide sequence: TGTGCCAGTAGTATCGACAGGACCACCAATCAGCCCCAGCATTTT. Full variable domain (remainder filled in from reference TRBV19 and TRBJ1-5): DGGITQSPKYLFRKEGQNVTLSCEQNLNHDAMYWYRQDPGQGLRLIYYSQIVNDFQKGDIAEGYSVSREKKESFPLTVTSAQKNPTAFYLCASSIDRTTNQPQHFGDGTRLSIL.

The chain carries TRBV5-1 and TRBJ2-7; D is unresolved. The germline V and J ends were trimmed by 0 bases and 7 bases, with 8 bases remaining between them. Germline V CDR1 and CDR2: SGHRS, YFSETQ. The CDR3 sequence is 12 residues long. The CDR3 is CASSLVGEEQYF. The CDR3 DNA reads as TGCGCCAGCAGCTTGGTTGGAGAGGAGCAGTACTTC.